This T cell receptor beta chain was profiled in a study of Graves' ophthalmopathy and Graves' hyperthyroidism. Background on the study: Blood was drawn at initial diagnosis, before any treatment.

The CDR3 spans 14 residues. The V gene end was trimmed by 6 bases and the J gene end by 2 bases; junction bases not matched to a gene: 6. With respect to this clonotype: The antigen is unknown.

Study-wide results and limits: Blood also held most thyroid clonotypes expanded above 0.001 frequency.

RNA served as the template for amplifying TCR beta CDR3 regions. HTBI primers primed a first-round RT-PCR, and a second-round multiplex PCR followed. TCRdb fed the multiplex PCR reads into MiXCR, producing one record per CDR3 protein. The table has 200,000 to 300,000 distinct CDR3 sequences, about 47% seen once. Input material: peripheral blood. The TCR originated in an adult man with Graves' ophthalmopathy. This rearrangement joins TRBV12-3 or TRBV12-4 to TRBJ2-5; 7 bases align to TRBD1. Here the CDR3 reads CASSRDRGQETQYF. CDR3 in DNA: TGTGCCAGCAGCCGGGACAGAGGACAAGAGACCCAGTACTTC.